This T cell receptor beta chain was found in a study of cytomegalovirus exposure and HLA in healthy donors (TCRdb year 2017). Regarding the study in general: According to an earlier analysis of several hundred of the donors, about 179 million T cells yielded roughly 100 million unique TCR beta sequences and about 300 Gb of sequence data. About 310 gigabases of sequencing data and some 85 million unique TCR sequences were included in an early release covering about 620 HLA-typed donors. The genetic ancestry cluster associated with self-reported Caucasian donors included over 65% of the roughly 380 genotyped donors. The study aimed to test whether cataloging public T cell receptors could reveal signatures of past pathogen exposure. Using immunosequencing, the study profiled T cell repertoires from approximately 700 subjects and related those repertoires to cytomegalovirus serostatus. In addition to the first cohort of 666 subjects, a separate validation cohort of 130 or so different subjects was used. High-throughput TCR immunosequencing, statistical association of individual TCRs with disease status, and machine learning were combined to predict cytomegalovirus infection status. To study patterns of TCR occurrence, a later analysis re-analyzed previously published TCR beta repertoires from more than 550 donors and added high-resolution HLA genotyping. Rather than drawing on any new phenotypic data, the later analysis identified candidate immune exposures from TCR beta sequences and the way those sequences occurred across donors. In an earlier analysis of over 550 of the donors, high-throughput TCR beta sequencing was used to judge whether each TCR beta V gene segment behaved as functional or pseudogenic. Alongside the repertoire data, information on donor age, sex, ethnicity and CMV serostatus was compiled. A later genetic analysis took genome-wide SNP genotypes for about 55% of the roughly 700 donors and used that subset as a discovery cohort. All discovery cohort repertoires had been generated on a single sequencing platform. Class I and class II HLA loci were covered by the typing at four-digit resolution. Typing coverage differed by locus: A, B, C, DRB1 and DQB1 were typed in roughly 620-640 donors, DQA1 in about 560, DPA1 in approximately 600, and DPB1 in just under 490. Four to six DR-DQ haplotypes were handled as single units for association and clustering because linkage in the cohort was strong. Among a few hundred genotyped donors of the cohort, an average of about 240,000 unique TCR beta nucleotide sequences were sequenced per donor, roughly 18% of them non-productive. The full study reports these points: In a later analysis, HLA-associated TCR beta chains were found to be more clonally expanded and to have lower generation probabilities than equally common non-associated chains. The only immune exposure information available for the cohort was CMV serostatus. Most TCR sequences were observed very rarely across donors, whereas some public TCRs were present in many individuals. Strong co-occurrence of HLA alleles, especially DR and DQ, made assigning TCR associations to individual alleles difficult. This cohort had only TCR beta chains sequenced, and the lack of alpha or paired-chain data limited which features could be detected. V-gene and J-gene trimming of TCR beta chains was associated with a missense DCLRE1C variant in a later genetic analysis, and the association was replicated in an independent cohort. According to a later genetic analysis, donors in an Asian-associated ancestry cluster had fewer N-insertions in productive TCRs than the approximately 670-donor mean. A cluster of highly shared sequence variants was judged likely to be a technical artifact of the sequencing pipeline. In a later analysis, several top co-occurrence clusters were reported to appear linked to parvovirus B19, influenza, CMV and Epstein-Barr virus. According to a later analysis, most CMV-associated TCR beta chains appeared to be HLA-restricted, and the HLA associations seemed to be driven largely by CMV exposure. HLA typing was unavailable for some donors at each locus, so association tests used only the typed subset. Three of the identified cytomegalovirus-associated TCR beta chains were confirmed in vitro to be specific for cytomegalovirus antigens. Roughly uniform sequencing depth across donors was assumed in presence/absence analyses, although this assumption may not hold. About 17 rarely observed V segments, including chromosome 9 orphons, were excluded from the earlier analysis of about 500 of the donors because counts were too low. A total of 164 TCR beta chains were listed by the study as associated with cytomegalovirus. Some IMGT-functional V segments, including TRBV6-2 and TRBV6-3, could not be distinguished by the 87-base-pair reads and were therefore excluded. At a false discovery rate of 0.05, a later analysis linked 16,951 TCR beta sequences to specific HLA alleles. The classifier was reported to diagnose cytomegalovirus status with high specificity and sensitivity in both the original cohort and the validation cohort. In an earlier analysis of some 550 of the donors, most TCR beta V segments were observed in productive rearrangements about 87% or about 30% of the time, broadly matching IMGT annotations. The authors suggested that the approach could potentially be extended to other disease states and immunological phenotypes. A later analysis found that TCR association rates varied across HLA loci, with DRB1 alleles showing the most associated TCRs and HLA-C alleles the fewest. Correlated functional status among segregating V segments might be attributable to linkage disequilibrium, but an unknown experimental factor could not be ruled out. A further reported finding was that TCR beta sequences accurately predicted the HLA-A and HLA-B alleles for most subjects in the first cohort.

The cohort consisted of 600 to 750 healthy bone marrow donors. At the time of sampling, every cohort member was nominally healthy, though immune exposures that went unrecorded were likely present. The donor was CMV seronegative and was included in the group of about 350 seronegative cohort members. A peripheral blood sample was provided by each donor, and peripheral blood mononuclear cells were used for TCR beta sequencing. Genomic DNA extraction from the blood cell samples was performed with the Qiagen DNeasy Blood Extraction Kit. CDR1 SNHLY and CDR2 FYNNEI are derived from the germline V gene. From the cysteine through the phenylalanine, the CDR3 covers 13 amino acids. Only CDR3 DNA is held: 39 bases, read in frame from base 1. The junction carries 4 bases between V and J, which are trimmed by 4 bases and 0 bases respectively. Remarks on this clone: Its target antigen remains unknown. Qualities for individual bases were not recorded, and no much larger clone is one base off.

Libraries were built with the immunoSEQ multiplex PCR assay. For the multiplex PCR, a mixture combining 60 forward primers for TCR Vbeta segments and 13 reverse primers for TCR Jbeta segments was used. The CDR3 region of rearranged TCR beta genes was amplified from genomic DNA with a multiplex PCR assay. The amplified TCR beta libraries were sequenced on the Illumina HiSeq System as 87-base-pair reads. Per the authors' processing: Across the 670 or so repertoires, a later analysis counted 75 million to 90 million unique TCR beta chains, around 10 million of which were shared by at least two donors. A nearest-neighbor algorithm error-corrected the raw reads and collapsed the reads into unique sequences, merging closely related sequences to remove PCR and sequencing errors. To assign V, D and J gene segments, CDR3 sequences were aligned to IMGT reference sequences. For a sequence to be retained, a match of at least six nucleotides was required to both a V gene segment and a J gene segment. Rearrangements were called productive when the CDR3 lacked stop codons and stayed in frame with V and J; all others were non-productive. Following IMGT convention, CDR3 was defined as the stretch from the second conserved V-encoded cysteine up to the conserved J-encoded phenylalanine. The earlier analysis of a few hundred of the donors excluded any sequence lacking an unambiguous match to a single V gene segment. In an earlier analysis of 587 of the donors, V segments were called functional above 56.7% productive rearrangements and were called segregating when the between-donor standard deviation exceeded 5%. To diagnose cytomegalovirus status from the catalog of TCR beta chain sequences, a statistical classification framework was built. In a later analysis, V and J genes were assigned by comparing TCR nucleotide sequences against IMGT/GENE-DB human TR gene sequences. Using the TCRdist pipeline, a later analysis assigned CDR3 sequences along with most-parsimonious VDJ recombination scenarios. In a later analysis, every TCR beta chain was defined by the combination of its CDR3 amino acid sequence and its V-gene family, and reads without a unique V-gene family were dropped. In a later analysis, around 650 highly shared, low-generation-probability nucleotide sequences were removed to address suspected cross-contamination and a sequencing artifact. In a later analysis, a clonal expansion index for each public chain was calculated from normalized within-repertoire ranks of inferred template counts. In a later analysis, generation probabilities were computed with a VDJ recombination model fitted to out-of-frame rearrangements, and the resulting probabilities were checked against IGoR. In a later analysis, hypergeometric tests were used to score TCR-TCR, TCR-HLA and TCR-CMV co-occurrence, with a repertoire-size bias correction applied to TCR pairs. A later analysis estimated false discovery rates by permuting HLA or CMV assignments 20 times. In a later analysis, co-occurring TCRs were grouped with DBSCAN, and TCRdist sequence similarity was added when clustering was performed within HLA-allele-positive subsets. Repertoires with fewer than 30,000 or more than 120,000 public chains, plus five repertoires with anomalous nucleotide sharing, were excluded from co-occurrence clustering. Held by TCRdb, this immuneACCESS table contains in-frame sequences only and omits some clones. Under half of the omission traces to an unresolved V gene where checked; the cause of the rest is unknown. V and J calls and clone size are given by that table; D and trimming were obtained from the DNA. Across this sample there are around 200,000 clones, with approximately 78% seen only once. The ten largest clonotypes hold less than 3.5% of the sample.

This clonotype was sampled from a woman aged 40 to 50 in good health and CMV-seronegative. Source material: PBMCs. This sequence uses TRBV2 and TRBJ1-5; no confident D gene assignment can be made. The CDR3 protein is CASSVHSNQPQHF. The sequenced DNA: TGTGCCAGCAGTGTTCATAGCAATCAGCCCCAGCATTTT.